The T cell receptor beta chain described here comes from a study of spatial heterogeneity in lung cancer. Study at large: There were consistently more beta-chain sequences detected than alpha-chain sequences.

As for time point: sample taken at primary tumor resection. Extraction of whole RNA from tumor, nontumor lung or frozen PBMC preceded unsorted sequencing. 72 TRACERx patients with early, untreated non-small cell lung cancer donated samples. Notes on the study in general: Among blood samples, ubiquitous expanded tumor TCRs appeared more at resection than at follow-up.

TCRdb processed the 5' RACE reads anew with MiXCR; each CDR3 protein has one entry. The sample carries more than 80,000 distinct CDR3 sequences, about an eighth recorded once. Regarding this clonotype: The antigen remains unidentified.

Trimming shortened V by 0 bases and J by 3 bases, and 9 bases separated the two germline ends. This CDR3 has 14 amino acids. Germline V gene sequence: CDR1 SGDLS, CDR2 YYNGEE. The V call is TRBV9, the J call TRBJ1-1; D may be TRBD1 (5 bases). The sample in question was PBMCs, obtained at surgery. The sequence came from a male donor with early-stage non-small cell lung cancer. CDR3 DNA: TGTGCCAGCAGCGTAGGGCAGGGATACACTGAAGCTTTCTTT. It is translated as CASSVGQGYTEAFF. Full variable domain (remainder filled in from reference TRBV9 and TRBJ1-1): DSGVTQTPKHLITATGQRVTLRCSPRSGDLSVYWYQQSLDQGLQFLIQYYNGEERAKGNILERFSAQQFPDLHSELNLSSLELGDSALYFCASSVGQGYTEAFFGQGTRLTVV.